Reported below is one TCR beta chain. Antigen: not known. It was with a sample-barcoded 5' primer and a J-beta primer mix that a second PCR of roughly 7 to 12 cycles was run. TCRdb used MiXCR to reprocess the 5' RACE reads, holding one entry per CDR3 protein. The sample carries about 1.5 million distinct CDR3 sequences, roughly two fifths recorded once. These data are taken from a study of blood T cells in healthy people across ages. Study-wide points: TCR beta diversity was tightly associated with the proportion of naive T cells.

With V trimmed by 10 bases and J by 0 bases, 6 bases remained unmatched. This CDR3 contains 14 residues. Germline V gene data show CDR1 as SEHNR and CDR2 as FQNEAQ (reference sequence). The chain is built from TRBV7-9 and TRBJ2-3; 8 bases map to TRBD2. This clonotype was sampled from a young woman in good health. The sample comprised blood. Written as DNA, the CDR3 is TGTGCCACCGCCATAGCGGGGAGCACAGATACGCAGTATTTT. Translated: CATAIAGSTDTQYF.